These 32 T cell receptor beta chains originate from one sample sequenced in a study of cytomegalovirus exposure and HLA in healthy donors. The assay was immunoSEQ multiplex PCR, and TCRdb's table has in-frame clones only and misses some. The table shows around 140,000 clones, with around 84% occurring only once. The sample consisted of PBMCs. The receptors shown here come from a young man in good health and CMV-seropositive.

The V and J genes are TRBV4-2 and TRBJ2-5; 7 nucleotides align to TRBD2. Germline CDR1 is LGHNA and CDR2 is YNFKEQ. Trimming removed 3 bases from V and 1 base from J; junction bases left unmatched: 2. This CDR3 has 14 amino acids. The CDR3 here is CASSHGLVQETQYF. Here the CDR3 DNA reads TGTGCCAGCAGCCATGGACTAGTCCAAGAGACCCAGTACTTC.

The V gene is TRBV15, the J gene TRBJ2-5; maybe TRBD1 (6 bases). The V end lost 0 bases, the J end lost 7 bases, and 12 bases lay between the germline ends. Germline CDR1 and CDR2: LNHNV and YYDKDF (reference sequence). The CDR3 runs 14 residues. CDR3 region: CATSRDEQTGTQYF. The CDR3 DNA sequence: TGTGCCACCAGCAGAGATGAACAGACAGGGACCCAGTACTTC.

The V gene is TRBV6-5, the J gene TRBJ2-1; D not certain. V was shortened by 0 bases and J by 0 bases, with 6 bases between the two germline ends. The CDR3 consists of 15 residues. Germline assignment: CDR1 MNHEY and CDR2 SVGAGI. CDR3 nucleotide sequence: TGTGCCAGCAGTTACTCGGAGAGCTCCTACAATGAGCAGTTCTTC. Translating gives CASSYSESSYNEQFF.

This rearrangement joins TRBV11-3 to TRBJ2-1, with no clear D. This CDR3 is 13 amino acids long. V was shortened by 4 bases and J by 10 bases, with 14 bases between the two germline ends. CDR1 and CDR2 from the germline V gene are SGHNT and YENEEA. The CDR3 is CASSSLFGLEQFF. CDR3 bases: TGTGCCAGCAGCTCCCTTTTTGGCCTGGAGCAGTTCTTC.

This clone came up once. This chain links TRBV7-2 with TRBJ2-7; tentative D call: TRBD1 (6 bases). CDR1 SGHTA and CDR2 FQGNSA come from the germline V gene. This CDR3 has 12 residues. Between the trimmed V and J ends, which lost 5 bases and 3 bases, there was a span of 8 bases. The CDR3 coding sequence is TGTGCCAGCAGCAAAGGGGGCTACGAGCAGTACTTC. It yields the protein CASSKGGYEQYF.

This chain uses TRBV29-1 with TRBJ2-3, with 8 bases that match TRBD2. V trimming: 3 bases; J trimming: 6 bases; junction bases outside the gene matches: 14. CDR3 length equals 16 residues. Germline CDR1 and CDR2: SQVTM and ANQGSEA. The CDR3: CSVDEGHPQRGDTQYF. Here the CDR3 DNA reads TGCAGCGTTGACGAGGGACATCCCCAGCGGGGGGATACGCAGTATTTT.

The chain is built from TRBV6-5 and TRBJ1-3, with D possibly matching TRBD1 (5 bases). CDR3 length: 12 residues. V gave up 11 bases and J gave up 2 bases, with 10 bases separating them. Germline CDR1 MNHEY, CDR2 SVGAGI. The CDR3 DNA reads TGTGCCGCCACGGGGGCTGGAAACACCATATATTTT. Amino acids: CAATGAGNTIYF.

The chain is built from TRBV2 and TRBJ2-7, with no clear D. The CDR3 is 12 amino acids. Germline loops: CDR1 SNHLY, CDR2 FYNNEI. V lost 8 bases and J lost 11, with 19 bases in between. The CDR3: CASGSSTTPEYF. The CDR3, as DNA: TGTGCCAGCGGATCATCAACTACTCCCGAGTACTTC.

This clone was counted a few times. The chain is built from TRBV27 and TRBJ1-5; a possible D gene is TRBD1 (6 bases). The CDR3 covers 15 residues. V lost 4 bases and J 1 base, leaving 11 bases between the germline ends. CDR1 is MNHEY and CDR2 is SMNVEV in the germline V gene (reference sequence). CDR3 bases: TGTGCCAGCAGTTCACGACAGGAGAGCAATCAGCCCCAGCATTTT. Residues: CASSSRQESNQPQHF.

The chain has TRBV9 and TRBJ2-7, with 7 bases aligning to TRBD1. Per the germline V gene, CDR1 is SGDLS and CDR2 is YYNGEE. This CDR3 is 15 amino acids long. Losses at the gene ends were 0 bases for V and 3 bases for J; bases not matched to a gene: 6. The CDR3 is CASSVGPGQNYEQYF. CDR3 coding DNA: TGTGCCAGCAGCGTAGGCCCGGGACAGAACTACGAGCAGTACTTC.

This chain joins TRBV7-9 and TRBJ2-5; 9 bases map to TRBD1. Trimming cost V 6 bases and J 5 bases; bases outside gene matches: 1. Germline CDR1 SEHNR, CDR2 FQNEAQ (reference sequence). The CDR3 sequence is 12 residues long. Here the CDR3 reads CASRGQGETQYF. CDR3 bases: TGTGCCAGCAGGGGACAGGGTGAGACCCAGTACTTC.

This clone appeared a single time. The chain couples TRBV9 to TRBJ1-2; D perhaps matches TRBD1 (5 bases). Germline V lookup: CDR1 SGDLS, CDR2 YYNGEE. V lost 3 bases and J 5 bases, leaving 17 bases between the germline ends. The CDR3 totals 15 residues. Here the CDR3 reads CASSARDGPGYGYTF. The CDR3 bases are TGTGCCAGCAGCGCTCGTGATGGCCCAGGGTATGGCTACACCTTC.

The CDR3 DNA reads as TGCAGCGTTGCTAGCGGGGGGGCCATTAGGGCAGATACGCAGTATTTT. Translating gives CSVASGGAIRADTQYF. The chain uses TRBV29-1 and TRBJ2-3, with TRBD2 matching 12 bases. The germline CDR1 and CDR2 sequences are SQVTM and ANQGSEA. The trim removed 4 bases at V and 4 bases at J, leaving 9 bases unmatched. This CDR3 contains 16 residues.

This clone was picked up a small number of times. V is TRBV19 and J is TRBJ2-2; 10 nucleotides line up with TRBD2. V lost 7 bases, J lost 6 bases, and 8 bases stayed unmatched. Germline CDR1 is LNHDA and CDR2 is SQIVND (reference sequence). This CDR3 region has 15 residues. In DNA form, the CDR3 reads TGTGCCAGTACCCGAGCGGGAGGGAATGCCGGGGAGCTGTTTTTT. Protein sequence: CASTRAGGNAGELFF.

This chain connects TRBV4-1 to TRBJ1-4; 8 bases are shared with TRBD1. The CDR3 spans 18 residues. CDR1 MGHRA and CDR2 YSYEKL come from the germline V gene. Unmatched junction bases numbered 14, after V lost 4 bases and J lost 4 bases. In DNA form, the CDR3 reads TGCGCCAGCAGCCGCACCCTATCTACAGGGGGACTTAATGAAAAACTGTTTTTT. Amino acid sequence: CASSRTLSTGGLNEKLFF.

This chain connects TRBV7-8 to TRBJ2-3, with no clear D. This CDR3 is built from 16 residues. Trimming removed 1 base from V and 2 bases from J, with 13 bases in between. The germline CDR1 and CDR2 sequences are SGHVS and FQNEAQ. The CDR3 region is CASSLGALRSTDTQYF. Here the CDR3 DNA reads TGTGCCAGCAGCTTAGGGGCCCTCCGATCCACAGATACGCAGTATTTT.

The V and J genes are TRBV7-6 and TRBJ1-2; D unclear. Trimming removed 5 bases from V and 2 bases from J, with 15 bases in between. Germline V CDR1 and CDR2: SGHVS, FNYEAQ. The CDR3 runs to 15 residues. CDR3 coding DNA: TGTGCCAGCAGCAACTTTGAGGGCCCCAACTATGGCTACACCTTC. This translates into CASSNFEGPNYGYTF.

This chain uses TRBV11-2 with TRBJ1-2; TRBD1 might be the D (6 bases). V was trimmed by 5 bases and J by 8 bases, leaving 15 bases between them. This CDR3 is 13 amino acids long. The germline V gene has CDR1 SGHAT and CDR2 FQNNGV. In DNA form, the CDR3 reads TGTGCCAGCAGCCCCCAGGGGATAGGAGGCTACACCTTC. Amino acid sequence: CASSPQGIGGYTF.

This clone was seen more than once but under ten times. The chain is built from TRBV6-1 and TRBJ1-6; TRBD1 might be the D (6 bases). The CDR3 has 14 amino acids. V lost 7 bases, J lost 9 bases, and 16 bases lay in between. The germline V gene has CDR1 MNHNS and CDR2 SASEGT. The CDR3 here is CASTSGGLGSPLHF. The DNA for the CDR3 is TGTGCCAGCACCTCGGGGGGGCTGGGTTCACCCCTCCACTTT.

This clone was observed a single time. The V and J genes are TRBV11-3 and TRBJ2-7; no clear D gene. The germline V gene has CDR1 SGHNT and CDR2 YENEEA. The ends were cut back, 5 bases at V and 3 bases at J, with 11 bases in the middle. CDR3 length equals 13 residues. This CDR3 is CASSLSARYEQYF. DNA for the CDR3: TGTGCCAGCAGCCTGAGCGCTCGCTACGAGCAGTACTTC.

The V gene is TRBV9, the J gene TRBJ1-5; D perhaps matches TRBD1 (6 bases). CDR1 is SGDLS and CDR2 is YYNGEE in the germline V gene. CDR3 length: 15 amino acids. V was pared by 0 bases and J by 4 bases, with 11 bases between. The DNA for the CDR3 is TGTGCCAGCAGCGTAGCTGGACAGACGAATCAGCCCCAGCATTTT. Translation gives CASSVAGQTNQPQHF. The whole variable domain, remainder taken from reference TRBV9 and TRBJ1-5, is DSGVTQTPKHLITATGQRVTLRCSPRSGDLSVYWYQQSLDQGLQFLIQYYNGEERAKGNILERFSAQQFPDLHSELNLSSLELGDSALYFCASSVAGQTNQPQHFGDGTRLSIL.

This sequence joins TRBV20-1 and TRBJ2-7; no reliable D call. Germline values: CDR1 DFQATT, CDR2 SNEGSKA (reference sequence). This CDR3 has 11 residues. The V end lost 8 bases, the J end lost 4 bases, and 12 bases lay between the germline ends. The CDR3 protein is CSPRRQYEQYF. The CDR3 DNA sequence: TGCAGTCCCCGGCGGCAGTACGAGCAGTACTTC.

The chain links TRBV5-1 to TRBJ2-1; the match to TRBD1 covers 7 bases. Looked up from germline, CDR1 is SGHRS and CDR2 is YFSETQ. After removal of 0 bases from V and 14 bases from J, the junction contained 11 bases not matched to a gene. CDR3 length equals 14 residues. CDR3 amino acids: CASSLANDRVQEFF. CDR3 nucleotide sequence: TGCGCCAGCAGCTTGGCCAACGACAGGGTTCAGGAGTTCTTC.

The chain uses TRBV11-2 and TRBJ2-7; TRBD1 agrees at 9 bases. Germline lookup yields CDR1 SGHAT and CDR2 FQNNGV. The J segment lost 5 bases and the V segment lost 5 bases, leaving 13 bases of the junction unmatched. The CDR3 is 16 amino acids. The CDR3 protein is CASSPAGGTGQHEQYF. As DNA, the CDR3 is TGTGCCAGCAGCCCCGCCGGGGGGACAGGGCAACACGAGCAGTACTTC. Complete variable domain (other parts from reference TRBV11-2 and TRBJ2-7): EAGVAQSPRYKIIEKRQSVAFWCNPISGHATLYWYQQILGQGPKLLIQFQNNGVVDDSQLPKDRFSAERLKGVDSTLKIQPAKLEDSAVYLCASSPAGGTGQHEQYFGPGTRLTVT.

The genes are TRBV11-2 and TRBJ2-7, with TRBD1 matching over 10 bases. Trimming removed 5 bases from V and 4 bases from J; junction bases left unmatched: 8. The CDR3 contains 15 residues. Germline lookup yields CDR1 SGHAT and CDR2 FQNNGV. The CDR3 sequence: CASSAPDRGRYEQYF. Written as DNA, the CDR3 is TGTGCCAGCAGCGCGCCTGACAGGGGGCGGTACGAGCAGTACTTC.

The chain carries TRBV11-3 and TRBJ1-1, with D unclear. Trimming shortened V by 5 bases and J by 5 bases, and 15 bases separated the two germline ends. The CDR3 has 14 residues. Germline V gene sequence: CDR1 SGHNT, CDR2 YENEEA. The CDR3 nucleotides are TGTGCCAGCAGCGACTACCGACTTCAAACTGAAGCTTTCTTT. Its translation: CASSDYRLQTEAFF.

V and J are TRBV7-8 and TRBJ2-3; TRBD2 aligns across 8 bases. The ends lost 5 bases at V and 4 bases at J; junction bases unmatched: 11. This CDR3 contains 16 residues. The germline gives CDR1 SGHVS, CDR2 FQNEAQ. The CDR3 here is CASSQTLSGSSDTQYF. CDR3 DNA: TGTGCCAGCAGCCAAACGCTCAGCGGGAGCTCAGATACGCAGTATTTT.

The chain couples TRBV5-1 to TRBJ1-1; possible D gene TRBD1, 5 bases. The V and J ends lost 0 bases and 4 bases respectively, with 10 bases between them. This CDR3 is built from 14 residues. Germline CDR1 and CDR2: SGHRS and YFSETQ. DNA of the CDR3: TGCGCCAGCAGCTTGGCAGGGATGGGCACTGAAGCTTTCTTT. It codes for CASSLAGMGTEAFF.

CDR3 amino acids: CASRDYYGPNQPQHF. CDR3 coding DNA: TGTGCCAGCAGAGACTACTATGGACCCAATCAGCCCCAGCATTTT. This chain joins TRBV6-5 and TRBJ1-5; D gene unclear. Trimming pared 6 bases from V and 3 bases from J, leaving 15 bases between. This CDR3 is built from 15 residues. In germline, CDR1 is MNHEY, CDR2 SVGAGI.

This clone has a handful of counts. This chain links TRBV5-4 with TRBJ1-4; 8 nucleotides match TRBD1. J gave up 8 bases and V 3 bases, and 6 bases lay outside the gene matches. There are 14 residues in the CDR3. The germline V gene encodes CDR1 SGHNT and CDR2 YYREEE (reference sequence). In DNA, the CDR3 is TGTGCCAGCAGCTCAACTAGGGACAGGGAAAAACTGTTTTTT. It is translated as CASSSTRDREKLFF.

This chain links TRBV30 with TRBJ1-2; no definite D call. Germline V lookup: CDR1 GTSNPN, CDR2 SVGIG (reference sequence). The ends were cut back, 2 bases at V and 4 bases at J, with 11 bases in the middle. The length of the CDR3 is 13 residues. This CDR3 reads CAWSPGSGYGYTF. In nucleotides, the CDR3 is TGTGCCTGGAGTCCGGGAAGCGGCTATGGCTACACCTTC.

The chain links TRBV10-3 to TRBJ2-7; 7 bases map to TRBD1. V lost 6 bases to trimming and J lost 3 bases; unmatched junction nucleotides: 5. The CDR3 totals 13 residues. Germline CDR1 and CDR2: ENHRY and SYGVKD. The CDR3 region has the DNA TGTGCCATCAGCCGGGACAGCCGCTACGAGCAGTACTTC. It yields the protein CAISRDSRYEQYF.